The 27 T cell receptor beta chains below come from one sample, sequenced in a study of shared clonotypes between healthy human individuals. Assay: immunoSEQ multiplex PCR; the TCRdb copy retains only in-frame clones and omits some. The data hold approximately 460,000 clones, with 75% to 80% observed a single time. Sequenced material: PBMCs. The source is a woman between 40 and 50 years old in good health. Some clones in this sample may be carry-over from other donors' samples.

This clone came up a few times. A read error is possible here, since a much larger clone lies one base away. This chain's CDR3 is CSVGDPPTSGSEQFF. The CDR3, as DNA: TGCAGCGTTGGGGATCCTCCGACTAGCGGGAGTGAGCAGTTCTTC. J is TRBJ2-1 and V is TRBV29-1, with 12 nucleotides matching TRBD2. Per the germline V gene, CDR1 is SQVTM and CDR2 is ANQGSEA. This CDR3 is built from 15 residues. V dropped 4 bases and J dropped 9; count of bases not matched to a gene: 10.

This clone has just one count. The J gene is TRBJ2-7, the V gene TRBV7-9; TRBD2 agrees at 9 bases. Germline loops: CDR1 SEHNR, CDR2 FQNEAQ (reference sequence). With 1 base clipped from V and 3 bases from J, the junction kept 4 bases outside the gene matches. The CDR3 runs 15 residues. The CDR3 here is CASSLDGTSYYEQYF. In DNA, the CDR3 is TGTGCCAGCAGCTTAGACGGGACTAGCTACTACGAGCAGTACTTC.

This chain links TRBV6-1 with TRBJ1-5; D gene ambiguous. V was shortened by 0 bases and J by 6 bases, with 6 bases between the two germline ends. The CDR3 covers 13 residues. Germline V gene data show CDR1 as MNHNS and CDR2 as SASEGT. The CDR3 sequence: CASSEAARQPQHF. CDR3 coding DNA: TGTGCCAGCAGTGAAGCTGCGCGTCAGCCCCAGCATTTT.

The chain couples TRBV7-2 to TRBJ2-7, with 9 bases that match TRBD1. Losses at the gene ends were 2 bases for V and 5 bases for J; bases not matched to a gene: 7. This CDR3 is built from 15 residues. Per the germline V gene, CDR1 is SGHTA and CDR2 is FQGNSA. The CDR3 DNA follows: TGTGCCAGCAGCTTATCACAGGGGGCGGGCAACGAGCAGTACTTC. Translating it yields CASSLSQGAGNEQYF.

Turning to this clone: Other DNA sequences in the sample encode the same CDR3. The V call is TRBV28, the J call TRBJ1-2; D not resolved. Germline V gives CDR1 MDHEN, CDR2 SYDVKM. This CDR3 is 12 amino acids long. Trimming left V 4 bases short and J 2 bases short, with 5 bases between. The CDR3 protein is CASSWGNYGYTF. The CDR3, as DNA: TGTGCCAGCAGTTGGGGAAACTATGGCTACACCTTC.

V is TRBV4-1 and J is TRBJ2-7; D is uncertain. V was trimmed by 1 base and J by 10 bases, leaving 14 bases between them. This CDR3 contains 13 residues. Germline assignment: CDR1 MGHRA and CDR2 YSYEKL. The CDR3 sequence is CASSQVWPSNQYF. CDR3 bases: TGCGCCAGCAGCCAAGTTTGGCCTAGTAATCAGTACTTC.

The V call is TRBV2, the J call TRBJ2-1, with TRBD2 as a possible D gene (5 bases). The CDR3 has 12 amino acids. V was shortened by 3 bases and J by 15 bases, with 15 bases between the two germline ends. Germline V CDR1 and CDR2: SNHLY, FYNNEI. The CDR3 DNA reads as TGTGCCAGCAGTGATAGCCTCTCTGAGGGGTTCTTC. Translated, it gives CASSDSLSEGFF.

This clone was seen only once. V usage is TRBV15 and J usage is TRBJ2-7, with TRBD1 matching over 8 bases. The CDR3 totals 15 residues. Trimming removed 0 bases from V and 2 bases from J; junction bases left unmatched: 3. Germline CDR1 reads LNHNV; CDR2 reads YYDKDF (reference sequence). CDR3 amino acids: CATSRDGQGAYEQYF. The DNA for the CDR3 is TGTGCCACCAGCAGAGATGGACAGGGAGCCTACGAGCAGTACTTC.

The chain carries TRBV6-5 and TRBJ1-1; maybe TRBD1 (5 bases). The V end lost 0 bases, the J end lost 4 bases, and 12 bases lay between the germline ends. Germline lookup yields CDR1 MNHEY and CDR2 SVGAGI. The CDR3 is 15 amino acids. The CDR3 reads CASSYSSRGGTEAFF. The CDR3 nucleotides are TGTGCCAGCAGTTACTCGAGTAGGGGAGGCACTGAAGCTTTCTTT.

About this clone: A far larger clone is off by one base, so a read error is likely. This chain joins TRBV5-6 and TRBJ2-2, with unresolved D. Germline V CDR1 and CDR2: SGHDT, YYEEEE. The CDR3 is made up of 16 amino acids. V lost 5 bases and J 6 bases, leaving 20 bases between the germline ends. CDR3 bases: TGTGCCAGCAGATTGCAGGCAGGTAATAGGTCCGGGGAGCTGTTTTTT. It specifies CASRLQAGNRSGELFF.

The rearrangement uses TRBV5-4 and TRBJ2-3; 7 nucleotides match TRBD1. Trimming removed 4 bases from V and 0 bases from J; junction bases left unmatched: 8. The germline gives CDR1 SGHNT, CDR2 YYREEE (reference sequence). The CDR3 extends over 16 amino acids. Written as DNA, the CDR3 is TGTGCCAGCAGCCCCCCGACAGGGCTCAGCACAGATACGCAGTATTTT. Its translation is CASSPPTGLSTDTQYF.

The chain links TRBV5-1 to TRBJ2-5; unclear D gene. The length of the CDR3 is 13 residues. V shed 0 bases and J shed 5 bases, with 8 bases lying between them. CDR1 SGHRS and CDR2 YFSETQ come from the germline V gene. The chain's CDR3 is CASSLVFRETQYF. Written as DNA, the CDR3 is TGCGCCAGCAGCTTGGTGTTTCGGGAGACCCAGTACTTC.

This clone was seen a single time. The chain links TRBV11-2 to TRBJ2-5, with 11 nucleotides matching TRBD1. Per the germline V gene, CDR1 is SGHAT and CDR2 is FQNNGV. The CDR3 is 15 amino acids. Trimming removed 6 bases from V and 3 bases from J; junction bases left unmatched: 6. The chain's CDR3 is CASSRDRGREETQYF. The CDR3, as DNA: TGTGCCAGCAGTCGGGACAGGGGGAGGGAAGAGACCCAGTACTTC.

This chain uses TRBV5-4 with TRBJ2-7; 10 bases are a match to TRBD1. This CDR3 region has 13 residues. Germline V CDR1 and CDR2: SGHNT, YYREEE (reference sequence). Germline trimming cut 4 bases from V and 7 bases from J; bases unmatched to any gene: 5. The CDR3 region is CASSRDRGQEQYF. The CDR3 coding sequence is TGTGCCAGCAGCCGGGACAGGGGTCAGGAGCAGTACTTC.

The chain couples TRBV9 to TRBJ1-1, with D possibly TRBD1 on 5 matching bases. The CDR3 extends over 14 amino acids. Trimming took off 4 bases at V and 0 bases at J, with 10 bases between the two ends. CDR1 and CDR2 (germline): SGDLS, YYNGEE. The CDR3 DNA is TGTGCCAGCAGCTGGGGCAGCCTGAACACTGAAGCTTTCTTT. It codes for CASSWGSLNTEAFF.

This clone is labeled medium-sized. The chain carries TRBV2 and TRBJ2-5, with 11 bases fitting TRBD2. The J call is uncertain, as TRBJ2-7 better fits the DNA end. The germline V gene encodes CDR1 SNHLY and CDR2 FYNNEI. The CDR3 covers 15 residues. CDR3 bases: TGTGCCACACCCGGGGCTAGCGGGAGGTCCTACGAGCAGTACTTC. It translates to CATPGASGRSYEQYF.

This clone was detected ten times or more. Other DNA sequences in this specimen translate into the identical CDR3. The CDR3 is CASSQSTSGRLTGELFF. The CDR3 region has the DNA TGCGCCAGCAGTCAATCGACTAGCGGGAGACTGACCGGGGAGCTGTTTTTT. The chain uses TRBV23-1 and TRBJ2-2; TRBD2 agrees at 12 bases. TRBV23-1 is treated as an ORF (open reading frame) with a function not yet certain. The CDR3 has 17 amino acids. Unmatched junction bases numbered 4, after V lost 0 bases and J lost 5 bases.

This rearrangement joins TRBV10-3 to TRBJ2-3; 13 bases agree with TRBD2. The CDR3 runs to 15 residues. Germline loops: CDR1 ENHRY, CDR2 SYGVKD. V gave up 6 bases and J gave up 5 bases; unmatched junction bases: 5. The CDR3 here is CAISGLAGEVDTQYF. The CDR3 DNA reads TGTGCCATCAGCGGACTAGCGGGAGAGGTAGATACGCAGTATTTT.

The genes are TRBV18 and TRBJ2-5; 7 nucleotides match TRBD2. V lost 3 bases, J lost 2 bases, and 3 bases stayed unmatched. The CDR3 is made up of 14 amino acids. CDR1 KGHSH and CDR2 LQKENI come from the germline V gene. CDR3 loop: CASSPGTTQETQYF. The DNA of the CDR3 is TGTGCCAGCTCACCTGGGACTACACAAGAGACCCAGTACTTC. Supplemented by reference TRBV18 and TRBJ2-5, the full variable domain reads NAGVMQNPRHLVRRRGQEARLRCSPMKGHSHVYWYRQLPEEGLKFMVYLQKENIIDESGMPKERFSAEFPKEGPSILRIQQVVRGDSAAYFCASSPGTTQETQYFGPGTRLLVL.

J is TRBJ2-1 and V is TRBV10-3; 11 bases map to TRBD2. V lost 2 bases, J lost 7 bases, and 4 bases stayed unmatched. Per germline, CDR1 ENHRY and CDR2 SYGVKD. The CDR3 sequence is 15 residues long. CDR3 sequence: CAISETSGSRNEQFF. CDR3 nucleotide sequence: TGTGCCATCAGTGAGACTAGCGGGAGTAGGAATGAGCAGTTCTTC.

With respect to this clone: A far larger clone is off by one base, so a read error is likely. Other DNA sequences of this sample code for an identical CDR3. V usage is TRBV27 and J usage is TRBJ2-1; 10 positions agree with TRBD2. From germline, CDR1 is MNHEY and CDR2 SMNVEV (reference sequence). The CDR3 spans 15 residues. The trim removed 6 bases at V and 7 bases at J, leaving 9 bases unmatched. The CDR3 sequence: CASSYLAGVWNEQFF. CDR3 sequence (DNA): TGTGCCAGCAGCTATCTAGCGGGAGTATGGAATGAGCAGTTCTTC.

As regards this clone: This likely came from a read error, as a far larger clone is one base away. This CDR3 is also generated by other DNA sequences in the sample. V is TRBV18 and J is TRBJ1-6; D perhaps matches TRBD1 (5 bases). CDR3 length equals 12 residues. CDR1 KGHSH and CDR2 LQKENI come from the germline V gene. CDR3 loop: CASSPGNSPLHF. CDR3 bases: TGTGCAAGCTCACCAGGGAATTCACCCCTCCACTTT.

This chain links TRBV7-2 with TRBJ2-5, with 11 nucleotides matching TRBD2. V shed 2 bases and J 4 bases; nucleotides not matched to a gene: 3. Germline values: CDR1 SGHTA, CDR2 FQGNSA. This CDR3 is built from 15 residues. The CDR3 is CASSLKGLAGETQYF. Written as DNA, the CDR3 is TGTGCCAGCAGCTTAAAAGGACTAGCGGGAGAGACCCAGTACTTC.

The rearrangement links TRBV2 to TRBJ1-1; D not resolved. V was clipped by 0 bases and J by 5 bases, with 7 bases between them. In germline, CDR1 is SNHLY, CDR2 FYNNEI. The CDR3 consists of 13 residues. The CDR3 reads CASSEAGPTEAFF. CDR3 coding DNA: TGTGCCAGCAGTGAAGCCGGACCAACTGAAGCTTTCTTT.

There are a few counts of this clone. The rearrangement joins TRBV11-2 to TRBJ2-3, with D unclear. Germline V lookup: CDR1 SGHAT, CDR2 FQNNGV. The V end lost 0 bases, the J end lost 0 bases, and 4 bases lay between the germline ends. The CDR3 consists of 14 residues. DNA for the CDR3: TGTGCCAGCAGCTTAGATTTTAGCACAGATACGCAGTATTTT. It is translated as CASSLDFSTDTQYF.

The chain carries TRBV5-4 and TRBJ2-7; possible D gene TRBD1, 6 bases. V lost 4 bases and J 2 bases, leaving 16 bases between the germline ends. The germline V gene encodes CDR1 SGHNT and CDR2 YYREEE (reference sequence). This CDR3 contains 15 residues. The CDR3 region has the DNA TGTGCCAGCAGCGTACGTTTTGGACAGACCTACGAGCAGTACTTC. Translated, it gives CASSVRFGQTYEQYF.

To note about this clone: This may come from a read error, since a much larger clone is one base off. The chain has TRBV30 and TRBJ1-1; D call uncertain. The CDR3 contains 11 residues. The V end was cut by 5 bases, the J end by 5 bases, with 9 bases between. Germline assignment: CDR1 GTSNPN and CDR2 SVGIG (reference sequence). The CDR3 region has the DNA TGTGCCTGGGGATTTCAGACTGAAGCTTTCTTT. Its translation is CAWGFQTEAFF.